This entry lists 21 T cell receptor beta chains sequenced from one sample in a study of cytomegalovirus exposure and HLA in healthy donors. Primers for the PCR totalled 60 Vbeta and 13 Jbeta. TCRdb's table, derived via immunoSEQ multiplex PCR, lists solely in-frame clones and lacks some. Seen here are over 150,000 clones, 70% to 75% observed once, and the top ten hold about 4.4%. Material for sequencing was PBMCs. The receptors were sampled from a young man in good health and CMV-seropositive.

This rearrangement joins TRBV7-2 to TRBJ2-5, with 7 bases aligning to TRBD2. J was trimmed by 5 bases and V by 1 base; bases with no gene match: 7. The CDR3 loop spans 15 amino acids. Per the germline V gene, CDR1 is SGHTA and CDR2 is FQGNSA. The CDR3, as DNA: TGTGCCAGCAGCTTAGTGGGGCGGGGGAGGGAGACCCAGTACTTC. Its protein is CASSLVGRGRETQYF.

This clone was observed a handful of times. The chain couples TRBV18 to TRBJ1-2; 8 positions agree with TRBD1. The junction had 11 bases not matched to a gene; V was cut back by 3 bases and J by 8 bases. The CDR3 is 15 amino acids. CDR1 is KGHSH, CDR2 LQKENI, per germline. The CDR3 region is CASSPGHQGARGYTF. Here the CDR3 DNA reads TGTGCCAGCTCACCGGGTCATCAGGGGGCGAGGGGCTACACCTTC.

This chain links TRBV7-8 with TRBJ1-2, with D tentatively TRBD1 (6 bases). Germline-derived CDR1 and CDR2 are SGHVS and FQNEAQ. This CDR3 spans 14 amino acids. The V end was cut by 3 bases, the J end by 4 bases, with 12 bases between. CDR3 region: CASSFSGQSYGYTF. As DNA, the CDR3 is TGTGCCAGCAGCTTTTCCGGACAGTCCTATGGCTACACCTTC.

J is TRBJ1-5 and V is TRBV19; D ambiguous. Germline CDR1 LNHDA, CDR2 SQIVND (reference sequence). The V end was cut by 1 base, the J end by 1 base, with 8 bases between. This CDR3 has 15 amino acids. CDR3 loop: CASSIVSLSNQPQHF. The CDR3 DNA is TGTGCCAGTAGTATAGTCTCGCTAAGCAATCAGCCCCAGCATTTT.

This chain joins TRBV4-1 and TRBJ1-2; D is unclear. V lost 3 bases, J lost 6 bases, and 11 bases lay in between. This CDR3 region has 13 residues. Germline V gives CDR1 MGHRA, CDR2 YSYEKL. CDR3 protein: CASSHPQQDGYTF. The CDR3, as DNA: TGCGCCAGCAGCCACCCACAGCAGGATGGCTACACCTTC.

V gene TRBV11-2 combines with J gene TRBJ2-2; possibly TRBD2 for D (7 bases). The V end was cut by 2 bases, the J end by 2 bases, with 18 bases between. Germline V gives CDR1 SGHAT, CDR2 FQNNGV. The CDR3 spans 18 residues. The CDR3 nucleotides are TGTGCCAGCAGCTTAAGGGGGGGTGTTAGCGCAAACACCGGGGAGCTGTTTTTT. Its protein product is CASSLRGGVSANTGELFF.

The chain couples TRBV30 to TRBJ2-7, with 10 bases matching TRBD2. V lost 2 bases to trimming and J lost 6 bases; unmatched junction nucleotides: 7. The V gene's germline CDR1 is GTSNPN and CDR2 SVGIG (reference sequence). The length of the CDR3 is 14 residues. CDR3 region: CAWSLLAGGGEQYF. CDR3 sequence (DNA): TGTGCCTGGAGTCTCTTAGCGGGGGGAGGCGAGCAGTACTTC.

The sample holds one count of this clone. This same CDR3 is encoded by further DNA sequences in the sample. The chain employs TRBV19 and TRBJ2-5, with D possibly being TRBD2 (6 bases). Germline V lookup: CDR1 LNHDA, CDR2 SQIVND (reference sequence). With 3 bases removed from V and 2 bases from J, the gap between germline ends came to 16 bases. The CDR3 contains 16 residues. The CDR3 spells CASSMLGGMKQETQYF. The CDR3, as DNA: TGTGCCAGTAGTATGCTAGGCGGGATGAAACAAGAGACCCAGTACTTC.

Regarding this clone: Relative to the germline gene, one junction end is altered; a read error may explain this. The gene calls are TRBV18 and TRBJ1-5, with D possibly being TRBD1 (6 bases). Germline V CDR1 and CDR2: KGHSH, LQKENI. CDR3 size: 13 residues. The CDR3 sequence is CASSEGQNQAQHF. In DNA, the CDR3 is TGTGCCAGCTCTGAGGGACAAAATCAGGCCCAGCATTTT.

The CDR3 bases are TGTGCCAGCAGTGCTGGGACAGATGAAAAACTGTTTTTT. Protein: CASSAGTDEKLFF. The chain uses TRBV6-1 and TRBJ1-4, with 7 nucleotides matching TRBD1. The J segment lost 6 bases and the V segment lost 4 bases, leaving 2 bases of the junction unmatched. The CDR3 loop spans 13 amino acids. Germline CDR1 is MNHNS and CDR2 is SASEGT.

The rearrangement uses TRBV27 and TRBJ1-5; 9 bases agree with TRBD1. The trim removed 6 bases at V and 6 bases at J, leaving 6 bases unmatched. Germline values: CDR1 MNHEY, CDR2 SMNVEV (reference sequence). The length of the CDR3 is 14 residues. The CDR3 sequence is CASSLQGARQPQHF. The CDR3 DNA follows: TGTGCCAGCAGCCTACAGGGGGCACGTCAGCCCCAGCATTTT.

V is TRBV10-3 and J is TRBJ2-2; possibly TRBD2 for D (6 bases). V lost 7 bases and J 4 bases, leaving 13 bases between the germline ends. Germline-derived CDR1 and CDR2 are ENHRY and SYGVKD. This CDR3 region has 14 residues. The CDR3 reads CAITDLASTGELFF. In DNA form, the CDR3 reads TGTGCCATCACCGATCTAGCGTCCACCGGGGAGCTGTTTTTT.

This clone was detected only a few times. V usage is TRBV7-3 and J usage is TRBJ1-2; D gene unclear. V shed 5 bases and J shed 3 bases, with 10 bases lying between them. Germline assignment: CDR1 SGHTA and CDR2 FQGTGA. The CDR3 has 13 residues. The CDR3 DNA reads TGTGCCAGCAGCCCCGACAAGGACTATGGCTACACCTTC. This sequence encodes CASSPDKDYGYTF. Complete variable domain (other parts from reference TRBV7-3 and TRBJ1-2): GAGVSQTPSNKVTEKGKYVELRCDPISGHTALYWYRQSLGQGPEFLIYFQGTGAADDSGLPNDRFFAVRPEGSVSTLKIQRTERGDSAVYLCASSPDKDYGYTFGSGTRLTVV.

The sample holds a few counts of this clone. DNA for the CDR3: TGTGCCAGCAGCCAGGCGTGGGACAGCTACGAGCAGTACTTC. It codes for CASSQAWDSYEQYF. The chain has TRBV4-2 and TRBJ2-7, with TRBD1 identical over 7 bases. V gave up 3 bases and J gave up 3 bases; unmatched junction bases: 5. This CDR3 has 14 amino acids. CDR1 and CDR2 from the germline V gene are LGHNA and YNFKEQ.

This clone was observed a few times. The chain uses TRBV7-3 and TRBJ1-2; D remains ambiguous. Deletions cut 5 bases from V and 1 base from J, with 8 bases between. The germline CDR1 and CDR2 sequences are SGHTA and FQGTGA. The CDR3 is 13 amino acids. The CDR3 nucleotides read TGTGCCAGCAGCGGAGGGAGTAACTATGGCTACACCTTC. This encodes CASSGGSNYGYTF.

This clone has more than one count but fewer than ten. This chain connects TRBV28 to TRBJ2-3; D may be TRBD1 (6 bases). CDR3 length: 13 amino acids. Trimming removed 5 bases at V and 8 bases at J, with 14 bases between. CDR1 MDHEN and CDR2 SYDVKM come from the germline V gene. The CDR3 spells CASSRAPGATQYF. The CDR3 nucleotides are TGTGCCAGCAGTCGGGCCCCAGGGGCTACGCAGTATTTT.

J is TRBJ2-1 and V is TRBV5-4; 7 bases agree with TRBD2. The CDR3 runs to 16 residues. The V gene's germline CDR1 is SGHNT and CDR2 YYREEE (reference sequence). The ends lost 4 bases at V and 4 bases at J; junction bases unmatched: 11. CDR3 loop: CASSRAGSGAYNEQFF. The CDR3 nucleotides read TGTGCCAGCAGCCGCGCGGGGAGCGGGGCTTACAATGAGCAGTTCTTC.

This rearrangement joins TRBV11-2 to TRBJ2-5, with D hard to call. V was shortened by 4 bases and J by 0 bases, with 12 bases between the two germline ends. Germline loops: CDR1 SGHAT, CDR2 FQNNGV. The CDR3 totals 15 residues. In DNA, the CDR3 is TGTGCCAGCAGCTCCCTACTCCGGGACCAAGAGACCCAGTACTTC. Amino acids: CASSSLLRDQETQYF.

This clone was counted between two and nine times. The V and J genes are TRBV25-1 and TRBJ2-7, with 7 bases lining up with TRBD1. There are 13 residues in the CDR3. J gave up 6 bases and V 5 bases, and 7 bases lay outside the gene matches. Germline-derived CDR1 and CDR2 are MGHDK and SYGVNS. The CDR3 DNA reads TGTGCCAGCAGTCTGACAGGGCCTAGCGAGCAGTACTTC. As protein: CASSLTGPSEQYF.

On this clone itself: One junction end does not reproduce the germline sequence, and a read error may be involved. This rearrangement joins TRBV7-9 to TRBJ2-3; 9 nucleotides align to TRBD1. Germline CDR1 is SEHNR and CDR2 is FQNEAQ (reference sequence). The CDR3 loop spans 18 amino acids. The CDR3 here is CSSSLYPPGQGSTDTQYF. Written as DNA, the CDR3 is TGTTCCAGCAGCTTATACCCCCCGGGACAGGGTTCCACAGATACGCAGTATTTT. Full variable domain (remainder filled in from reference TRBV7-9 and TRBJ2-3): DTGVSQNPRHKITKRGQNVTFRCDPISEHNRLYWYRQTLGQGPEFLTYFQNEAQLEKSRLLSDRFSAERPKGSFSTLEIQRTEQGDSAMYLCSSSLYPPGQGSTDTQYFGPGTRLTVL.

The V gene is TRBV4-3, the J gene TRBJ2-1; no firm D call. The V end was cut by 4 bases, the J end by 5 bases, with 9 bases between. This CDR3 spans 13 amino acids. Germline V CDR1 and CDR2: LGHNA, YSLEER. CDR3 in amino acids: CASSRSRNNEQFF. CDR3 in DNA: TGCGCCAGCAGCCGGAGCCGGAACAATGAGCAGTTCTTC.